The 9 T cell receptor beta chains below come from one sample, sequenced in a study of blood T cell repertoires in COVID-19. Assay used: immunoSEQ multiplex PCR; TCRdb lists only in-frame clones, some missing. Of approximately 270,000 clones listed, 70% to 90% are singletons. The sequenced sample consisted of peripheral blood. The receptor source for this set is a man older than 75 with acute or convalescent COVID-19.

The chain employs TRBV7-2 and TRBJ2-3; a weak D match, TRBD2 (6 bases). The CDR3 length is 16 residues. Germline V gene data show CDR1 as SGHTA and CDR2 as FQGNSA. V gave up 1 base and J gave up 2 bases, with 13 bases separating them. CDR3: CASSLEWDSSTDTQYF. CDR3 coding DNA: TGTGCCAGCAGCTTAGAGTGGGACTCCTCCACAGATACGCAGTATTTT.

The V call is TRBV6-5, the J call TRBJ1-2; D remains unclear. Germline V gene sequence: CDR1 MNHEY, CDR2 SVGAGI. The CDR3 has 14 residues. The ends were cut back, 0 bases at V and 2 bases at J, with 7 bases in the middle. The CDR3 DNA follows: TGTGCCAGCAGTTACTCGGTCAGAAACTATGGCTACACCTTC. This encodes CASSYSVRNYGYTF.

There are many counts of this clone. The chain links TRBV6-1 to TRBJ2-1; the match to TRBD1 covers 8 bases. The length of the CDR3 is 14 residues. The V gene end was trimmed by 3 bases and the J gene end by 5 bases; junction bases not matched to a gene: 3. Germline V gene data show CDR1 as MNHNS and CDR2 as SASEGT. The CDR3 region has the DNA TGTGCCAGCAGTGATGGACAGGGAAACAATGAGCAGTTCTTC. Encoded protein: CASSDGQGNNEQFF.

This clone was observed once. The V gene is TRBV7-6, the J gene TRBJ2-6, with D possibly TRBD2 on 6 matching bases. Trimming took 3 bases from V and 1 from J, leaving 16 bases between them. Germline CDR1 reads SGHVS; CDR2 reads FNYEAQ. CDR3 length: 18 residues. The CDR3 reads CASSFRGTGSSGANVLTF. Here the CDR3 DNA reads TGTGCCAGCAGCTTTCGGGGGACGGGGAGTTCTGGGGCCAACGTCCTGACTTTC.

This rearrangement joins TRBV18 to TRBJ1-3; D unclear. V was trimmed by 4 bases and J by 1 base, leaving 5 bases between them. Germline CDR1 and CDR2: KGHSH and LQKENI. CDR3 length: 13 residues. The CDR3 spells CASSQSSGNTIYF. The CDR3 region has the DNA TGTGCCAGCTCACAATCGTCTGGAAACACCATATATTTT.

This chain links TRBV14 with TRBJ1-2; D gene unclear. Trimming removed 1 base from V and 2 bases from J, with 8 bases in between. The CDR3 is made up of 14 amino acids. Germline CDR1 and CDR2: SGHDN and FVKESK. The chain's CDR3 is CASSQGRLNYGYTF. As DNA, the CDR3 is TGTGCCAGCAGCCAAGGAAGACTAAACTATGGCTACACCTTC. The full variable domain, completed using reference TRBV14 and TRBJ1-2, is EAGVTQFPSHSVIEKGQTVTLRCDPISGHDNLYWYRRVMGKEIKFLLHFVKESKQDESGMPNNRFLAERTGGTYSTLKVQPAELEDSGVYFCASSQGRLNYGYTFGSGTRLTVV.

V is TRBV5-4 and J is TRBJ2-7; 7 bases align to TRBD2. CDR1 is SGHNT and CDR2 is YYREEE in the germline V gene (reference sequence). The CDR3 runs to 13 residues. The J segment lost 3 bases and the V segment lost 4 bases, leaving 4 bases of the junction unmatched. CDR3 residues: CASSGWEGYEQYF. The CDR3 region has the DNA TGTGCCAGCAGCGGTTGGGAGGGCTACGAGCAGTACTTC.

This clone was picked up one time. V usage is TRBV7-2 and J usage is TRBJ2-1, with TRBD2 as a possible D gene (6 bases). V lost 5 bases and J 10 bases, leaving 15 bases between the germline ends. The CDR3 totals 13 residues. Germline loops: CDR1 SGHTA, CDR2 FQGNSA. The CDR3 DNA is TGTGCCAGCAGCGCGGCGACGGCGGGGGAGCAGTTCTTC. Its protein product is CASSAATAGEQFF. The entire variable domain, with the rest obtained from reference TRBV7-2 and TRBJ2-1, is as follows: GAGVSQSPSNKVTEKGKDVELRCDPISGHTALYWYRQSLGQGLEFLIYFQGNSAPDKSGLPSDRFSAERTGGSVSTLTIQRTQQEDSAVYLCASSAATAGEQFFGPGTRLTVL.

V and J are TRBV6-2 or TRBV6-3 and TRBJ1-2; no clear D. Germline V gene lookup returns CDR1 MNHEY and CDR2 SVGEGT. Trimming pared 6 bases from V and 8 bases from J, leaving 10 bases between. The CDR3 is made up of 11 amino acids. In DNA, the CDR3 is TGTGCCAGCAGCGCGGGCCTAGGCTACACCTTC. Its protein product is CASSAGLGYTF.